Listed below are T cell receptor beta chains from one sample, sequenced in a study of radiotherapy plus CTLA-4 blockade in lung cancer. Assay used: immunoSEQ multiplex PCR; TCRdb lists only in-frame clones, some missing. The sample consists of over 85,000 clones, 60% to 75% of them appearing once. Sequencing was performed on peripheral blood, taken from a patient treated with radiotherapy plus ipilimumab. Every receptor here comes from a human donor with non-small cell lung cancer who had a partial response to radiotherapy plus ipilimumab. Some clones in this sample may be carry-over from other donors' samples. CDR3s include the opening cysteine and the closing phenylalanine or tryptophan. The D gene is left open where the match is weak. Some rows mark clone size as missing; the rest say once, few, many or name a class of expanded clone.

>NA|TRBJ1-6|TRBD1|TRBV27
CASRGTAINSPLHF
TGTGCCAGCAGGGGGACAGCAATTAATTCACCCCTCCACTTT
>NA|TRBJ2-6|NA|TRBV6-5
CASRRGGSGANVLTF
TGTGCCAGCAGGCGGGGTGGGTCTGGGGCCAACGTCCTGACTTTC
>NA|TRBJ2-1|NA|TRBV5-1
CASSWDSSYNEQFF
TGCGCCAGCAGCTGGGACTCCTCCTACAATGAGCAGTTCTTC
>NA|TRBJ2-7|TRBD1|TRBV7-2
CASSNRDRIPSEQYF
TGTGCCAGCAGCAACCGGGACAGAATCCCAAGTGAGCAGTACTTC
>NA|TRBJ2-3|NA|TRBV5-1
CASSNERVRYF
TGCGCCAGCAGTAACGAACGGGTTCGATATTTT
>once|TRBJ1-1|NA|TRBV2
CASSQDGGLTYGAFF
TGTGCCAGCAGTCAGGACGGGGGGCTAACGTACGGAGCTTTCTTT
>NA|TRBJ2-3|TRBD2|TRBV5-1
CASSLGNSGTTDTQYF
TGCGCCAGCAGCCTAGGCAATAGCGGGACCACAGATACGCAGTATTTT
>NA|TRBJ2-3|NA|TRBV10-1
CASSRGSKDTQYF
TGCGCCAGCAGTCGGGGTTCTAAGGATACGCAGTATTTT
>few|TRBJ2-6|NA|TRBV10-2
CASRLSGANVLTF
TGCGCCAGCAGATTATCTGGGGCCAACGTCCTGACTTTC
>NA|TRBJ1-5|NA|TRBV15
CATRRDSVQPQHF
TGTGCCACCAGACGGGACTCTGTTCAGCCCCAGCATTTT
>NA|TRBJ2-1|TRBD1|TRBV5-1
CASSWGQSSSYNEQFF
TGCGCCAGCAGCTGGGGACAGTCCAGCTCCTACAATGAGCAGTTCTTC
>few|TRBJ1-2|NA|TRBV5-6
CASSSGVDGYTF
TGTGCCAGCAGCTCGGGGGTGGATGGCTACACCTTC
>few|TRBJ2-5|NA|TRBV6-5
CASSLGLRGETQYF
TGTGCCAGCAGCCTGGGACTCCGGGGAGAGACCCAGTACTTC
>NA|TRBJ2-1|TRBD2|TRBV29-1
CSVELAGGVVLGNEQFF
TGCAGCGTTGAACTAGCGGGAGGTGTTGTTCTAGGCAATGAGCAGTTCTTC
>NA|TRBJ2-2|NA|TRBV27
CATAPGYTGELFF
TGTGCCACCGCCCCCGGGTACACCGGGGAGCTGTTTTTT
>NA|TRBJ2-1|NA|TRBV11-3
CASSKVHGSSYNEQFF
TGTGCCAGCAGCAAAGTACACGGGAGCTCCTACAATGAGCAGTTCTTC
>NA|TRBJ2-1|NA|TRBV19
CASSTPSRREAYNEQFF
TGTGCCAGTAGTACCCCCTCCCGCAGGGAGGCCTACAATGAGCAGTTCTTC
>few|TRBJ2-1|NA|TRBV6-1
CASTQGGPYNEQFF
TGTGCCAGCACCCAGGGTGGCCCCTACAATGAGCAGTTCTTC
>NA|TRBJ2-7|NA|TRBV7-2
CASSFFARGATDEQYF
TGTGCCAGCAGCTTCTTCGCGCGGGGCGCAACGGACGAGCAGTACTTC
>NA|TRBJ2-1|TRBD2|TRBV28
CASSTLAGGLYNEQFF
TGTGCCAGCAGTACCCTAGCGGGAGGGCTCTACAATGAGCAGTTCTTC
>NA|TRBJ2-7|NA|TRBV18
CASSPTGFDEQYF
TGTGCCAGCTCACCAACAGGGTTCGACGAGCAGTACTTC
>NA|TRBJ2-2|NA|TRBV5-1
CASSLYNTGELFF
TGCGCCAGCAGCCTTTATAACACCGGGGAGCTGTTTTTT
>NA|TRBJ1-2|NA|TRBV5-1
CASSFSTGNYGYTF
TGCGCCAGCAGCTTCTCCACAGGAAACTATGGCTACACCTTC
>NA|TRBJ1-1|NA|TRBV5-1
CASSLRPNTEAFF
TGCGCCAGCAGCTTGCGTCCCAACACTGAAGCTTTCTTT
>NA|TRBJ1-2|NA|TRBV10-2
CASSESIWRERDGYTF
TGCGCCAGCAGTGAGTCGATCTGGAGGGAAAGGGATGGCTACACCTTC
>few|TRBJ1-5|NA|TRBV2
CASSWTAHSNQPQHF
TGTGCCAGCAGCTGGACAGCCCATAGCAATCAGCCCCAGCATTTT
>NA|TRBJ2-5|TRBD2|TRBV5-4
CASSWTKLAGNQETQYF
TGTGCCAGCAGCTGGACGAAACTAGCGGGTAACCAAGAGACCCAGTACTTC
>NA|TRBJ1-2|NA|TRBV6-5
CASSYEADHYGYTF
TGTGCCAGCAGTTACGAAGCGGATCACTATGGCTACACCTTC
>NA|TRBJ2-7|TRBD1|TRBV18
CASSEDRTHEQYF
TGTGCCAGCTCGGAGGACAGGACCCACGAGCAGTACTTC
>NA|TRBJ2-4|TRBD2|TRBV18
CASSLLSGRLAKNIQYF
TGTGCCAGCTCACTCCTTAGCGGGAGGTTAGCCAAAAACATTCAGTACTTC
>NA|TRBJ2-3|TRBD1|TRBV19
CASSKQRTGTDTQYF
TGTGCCAGTAGTAAACAACGGACAGGGACAGATACGCAGTATTTT
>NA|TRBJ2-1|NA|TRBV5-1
CASSSLYNEQFF
TGCGCCAGCAGCTCCCTCTACAATGAGCAGTTCTTC
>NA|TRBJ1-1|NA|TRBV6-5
CASSYSTRRDEAFF
TGTGCCAGCAGTTACTCTACCCGGCGGGATGAAGCTTTCTTT
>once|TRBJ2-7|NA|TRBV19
CASRQARNYEQYF
TGTGCCAGTAGGCAGGCAAGAAACTACGAGCAGTACTTC
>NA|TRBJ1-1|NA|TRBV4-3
CASSQPGQRNTEAFF
TGCGCCAGCAGCCAACCTGGACAGAGGAACACTGAAGCTTTCTTT
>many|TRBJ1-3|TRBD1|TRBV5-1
CASSLQGFRADSGNTIYF
TGCGCCAGCAGCTTACAGGGGTTCCGAGCTGATTCTGGAAACACCATATATTTT
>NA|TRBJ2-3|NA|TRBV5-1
CASSFAGGTDTQYF
TGCGCCAGCAGCTTTGCAGGGGGCACAGATACGCAGTATTTT
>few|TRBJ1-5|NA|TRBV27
CASSSQGRGPQHF
TGTGCCAGCAGTTCACAGGGCCGGGGGCCCCAGCATTTT
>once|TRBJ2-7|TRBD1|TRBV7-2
CASSGTGVPGYEQYF
TGTGCCAGCAGCGGGACAGGGGTCCCAGGGTACGAGCAGTACTTC
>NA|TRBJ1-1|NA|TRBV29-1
CSVEVSVPVNTEAFF
TGCAGCGTTGAAGTTTCTGTCCCCGTGAACACTGAAGCTTTCTTT
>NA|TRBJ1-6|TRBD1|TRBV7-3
CASSLQGDGSPLHF
TGTGCCAGCAGCCTTCAGGGGGACGGGTCACCCCTCCACTTT
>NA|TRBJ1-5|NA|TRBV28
CASSPGLGSNQPQHF
TGTGCCAGCAGTCCAGGGTTGGGGAGCAATCAGCCCCAGCATTTT
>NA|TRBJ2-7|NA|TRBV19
CASSVGRAAYEQYF
TGTGCCAGTAGTGTCGGGCGGGCAGCCTACGAGCAGTACTTC
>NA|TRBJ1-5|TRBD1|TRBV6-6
CASSPFIDRADQPQHF
TGTGCCAGCAGCCCTTTCATAGACAGGGCAGATCAGCCCCAGCATTTT
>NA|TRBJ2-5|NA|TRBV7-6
CASSLKWEPGETQYF
TGTGCCAGCAGCTTGAAGTGGGAACCGGGGGAGACCCAGTACTTC
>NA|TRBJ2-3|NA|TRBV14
CASSQDRSFETDTQYF
TGTGCCAGCAGCCAAGATCGCTCCTTTGAGACAGATACGCAGTATTTT
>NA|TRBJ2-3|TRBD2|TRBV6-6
CASTQQRGADTQYF
TGTGCCAGCACCCAGCAGCGGGGGGCAGATACGCAGTATTTT
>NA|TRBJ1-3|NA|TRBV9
CASTLGAGTGNTIYF
TGTGCCAGCACCCTAGGGGCAGGGACTGGAAACACCATATATTTT
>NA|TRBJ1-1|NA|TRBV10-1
CASRDSPNTEAFF
TGCGCCAGCAGGGACAGTCCGAACACTGAAGCTTTCTTT
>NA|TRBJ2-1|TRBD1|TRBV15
CATSRERGRPGQNNEQFF
TGTGCCACCAGCAGAGAGAGGGGGAGACCGGGACAGAACAATGAGCAGTTCTTC
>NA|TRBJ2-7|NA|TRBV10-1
CASPWDCADEQYF
TGCGCCAGCCCTTGGGACTGTGCGGACGAGCAGTACTTC
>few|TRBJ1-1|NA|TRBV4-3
CASSQDLRNTEAFF
TGCGCCAGCAGCCAAGATCTAAGAAACACTGAAGCTTTCTTT
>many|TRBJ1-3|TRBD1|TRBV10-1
CASSEMGRGRWVHSGNTIYF
TGCGCCAGCAGTGAGATGGGCAGGGGGCGATGGGTACACTCTGGAAACACCATATATTTT
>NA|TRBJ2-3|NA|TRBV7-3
CASSASPGLGLGDTQYF
TGTGCCAGCAGCGCGTCACCGGGACTCGGGCTTGGGGATACGCAGTATTTT
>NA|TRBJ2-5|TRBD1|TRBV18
CASSPSGTAQETQYF
TGTGCCAGCTCACCCTCGGGGACAGCCCAAGAGACCCAGTACTTC
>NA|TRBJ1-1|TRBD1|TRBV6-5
CASSDRVNTEAFF
TGTGCCAGTTCAGACAGGGTGAACACTGAAGCTTTCTTT
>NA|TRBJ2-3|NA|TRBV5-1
CASGGGSDTQYF
TGCGCCAGCGGCGGGGGCTCAGATACGCAGTATTTT
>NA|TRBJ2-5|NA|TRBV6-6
CASSYNYQETQYF
TGTGCCAGCAGTTACAACTACCAAGAGACCCAGTACTTC
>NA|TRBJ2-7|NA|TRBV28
CASRPPPGGGTHEQYF
TGTGCCAGCAGACCCCCGCCGGGTGGCGGGACCCACGAGCAGTACTTC
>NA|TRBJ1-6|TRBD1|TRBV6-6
CASSLSQTGAASPPHF
TGTGCCAGCAGTCTCAGTCAAACAGGGGCTGCTTCACCCCCCCACTTT